Detailed here is one T cell receptor beta chain. Antigen specificity is unknown. These data belong to a study of T cells in Graves' hyperthyroidism and ophthalmopathy. From RNA transcripts, TCR beta CDR3 regions were amplified. TCR CDR3 regions were first amplified by RT-PCR with HTBI primers. TCRdb used MiXCR to reprocess the multiplex PCR reads, holding one entry per CDR3 protein. This sample carries approximately 590,000 distinct CDR3 sequences, under 60% of them seen once, and the ten largest clones take roughly 8.2%. Germline V gives CDR1 DFQATT, CDR2 SNEGSKA (reference sequence). Trimming took 6 bases from V and 5 from J, leaving 22 bases between them. The CDR3 sequence is 15 residues long. Study findings and constraints: Blood shared most expanded thyroid clonotypes above 0.001.

The chain joins TRBV20-1 to TRBJ2-5; perhaps TRBD2 as D (6 bases). Sequenced: peripheral blood or thyroid tissue (not recorded which). This sequence originates from a woman aged 18-29 years with Graves' hyperthyroidism. The CDR3 sequence: CSAASGDSRGETQYF. CDR3 nucleotides: TGCAGTGCAGCCTCGGGGGACTCCAGAGGGGAGACCCAGTACTTC.